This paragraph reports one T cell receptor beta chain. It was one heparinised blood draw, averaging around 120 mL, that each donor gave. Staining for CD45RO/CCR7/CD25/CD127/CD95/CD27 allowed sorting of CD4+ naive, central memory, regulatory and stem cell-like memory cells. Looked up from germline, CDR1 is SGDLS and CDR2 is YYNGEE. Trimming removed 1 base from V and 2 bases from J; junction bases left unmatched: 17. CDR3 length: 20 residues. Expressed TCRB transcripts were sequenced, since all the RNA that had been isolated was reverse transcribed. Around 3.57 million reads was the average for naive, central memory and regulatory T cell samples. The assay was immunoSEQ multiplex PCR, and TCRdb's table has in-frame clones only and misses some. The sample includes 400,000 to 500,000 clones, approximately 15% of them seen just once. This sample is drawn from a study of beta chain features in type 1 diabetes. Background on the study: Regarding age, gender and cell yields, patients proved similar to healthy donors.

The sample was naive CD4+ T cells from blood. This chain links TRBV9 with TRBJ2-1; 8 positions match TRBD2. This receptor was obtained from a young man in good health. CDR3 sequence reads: CASSVRVWRGDPRTYNEQFF. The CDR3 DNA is TGTGCCAGCAGCGTACGTGTTTGGCGGGGGGACCCCAGGACCTACAATGAGCAGTTCTTC.